These 9 T cell receptor beta chains came from one sample sequenced in a study of T cells after yellow fever vaccination. TCRdb called the 5' RACE reads again in MiXCR, with one record for every CDR3 protein. The repertoire consists of 150,000 to 200,000 distinct CDR3 sequences, with roughly 9% occurring once and the leading ten covering roughly 40%. This specimen consisted of CD8+ T cells sorted from PBMCs, obtained 45 days after the yellow fever booster vaccination. The receptors shown here come from a man aged 18-30 years who received the YFV17D yellow fever vaccine.

V is TRBV7-9 and J is TRBJ2-7; the D is unclear. The germline gives CDR1 SEHNR, CDR2 FQNEAQ (reference sequence). This CDR3 contains 15 residues. Trimming pared 6 bases from V and 4 bases from J, leaving 19 bases between. CDR3 sequence: CASSMVNNERYEQYF. In nucleotides, the CDR3 is TGTGCCAGCAGTATGGTAAATAATGAACGGTACGAGCAGTACTTC.

J is TRBJ1-4 and V is TRBV9; perhaps TRBD1 as D (5 bases). In germline, CDR1 is SGDLS, CDR2 YYNGEE. Deletions cut 3 bases from V and 0 bases from J, with 15 bases between. This CDR3 is built from 17 residues. This chain's CDR3 is CASSASRRDATNEKLFF. CDR3 sequence (DNA): TGTGCCAGCAGCGCTAGCAGGAGGGACGCAACTAATGAAAAACTGTTTTTT.

This clonotype was observed a few times. V and J are TRBV11-2 and TRBJ2-7, with 7 bases aligning to TRBD1. The CDR3 length is 14 residues. Germline assignment: CDR1 SGHAT and CDR2 FQNNGV. The V gene end was trimmed by 4 bases and the J gene end by 3 bases; junction bases not matched to a gene: 6. CDR3 nucleotide sequence: TGTGCCAGCAGCTACTTGACAGGGAACTACGAGCAGTACTTC. This gives the protein CASSYLTGNYEQYF. Together with reference TRBV11-2 and TRBJ2-7, the CDR3 gives the full variable domain: EAGVAQSPRYKIIEKRQSVAFWCNPISGHATLYWYQQILGQGPKLLIQFQNNGVVDDSQLPKDRFSAERLKGVDSTLKIQPAKLEDSAVYLCASSYLTGNYEQYFGPGTRLTVT.

The rearrangement links TRBV13 to TRBJ2-4, with D possibly matching TRBD2 (7 bases). The V gene lost 5 bases and the J gene lost 1 base, with 21 bases spanning the gap. CDR3 length equals 18 residues. Germline V lookup: CDR1 PRHDT, CDR2 FYEKMQ (reference sequence). CDR3: CASSDVIGGGSAKNIQYF. The CDR3 DNA reads as TGTGCCAGCAGCGACGTAATAGGGGGAGGGTCTGCCAAAAACATTCAGTACTTC.

This clonotype has more than one count but fewer than ten. V is TRBV5-4 and J is TRBJ2-1, with a tentative D call TRBD1 (5 bases). The CDR3 is 15 residues long. The germline V and J ends were trimmed by 6 bases and 0 bases, with 13 bases remaining between them. The V gene's germline CDR1 is SGHNT and CDR2 YYREEE (reference sequence). Written as DNA, the CDR3 is TGTGCCAGCACCTTTGGGGCAAGCTCCTACAATGAGCAGTTCTTC. Encoded protein: CASTFGASSYNEQFF.

The CDR3 nucleotides read TGTGCCTCACGGGGGGGCTTCACAGATACGCAGTATTTT. It is translated as CASRGGFTDTQYF. This chain connects TRBV6-2 or TRBV6-3 to TRBJ2-3, with 8 bases identical to TRBD2. The V gene end was trimmed by 11 bases and the J gene end by 2 bases; junction bases not matched to a gene: 6. Germline CDR1 MNHEY, CDR2 SVGEGT. The CDR3 loop spans 13 amino acids.

The rearrangement links TRBV12-3 or TRBV12-4 to TRBJ2-1; D gene ambiguous. The V end lost 7 bases, the J end lost 8 bases, and 9 bases lay between the germline ends. The CDR3 length is 11 residues. CDR3 coding DNA: TGTGCCAGCACCCTATTGGATGAGCAGTTCTTC. This codes for CASTLLDEQFF.

This clonotype was observed many times. The chain combines TRBV7-2 with TRBJ2-7; D is tentatively TRBD1 or TRBD2 (5 bases each). CDR1 is SGHTA, CDR2 FQGNSA, per germline. V was cut by 1 base and J by 1 base, with 8 bases left in between. This CDR3 is built from 14 residues. The CDR3 coding sequence is TGTGCCAGCAGCTTAGATTGGGGGTCCTACGAGCAGTACGTC. It is translated as CASSLDWGSYEQYV.

V and J are TRBV4-3 and TRBJ2-3, with D maybe TRBD2 (6 bases). The germline V gene encodes CDR1 LGHNA and CDR2 YSLEER. With 0 bases removed from V and 3 bases from J, the gap between germline ends came to 7 bases. This CDR3 is 14 amino acids long. The CDR3 DNA is TGCGCCAGCAGCCAAGAGGAGGGGACAGATACGCAGTATTTT. Its protein product is CASSQEEGTDTQYF.